This T cell receptor beta chain is drawn from a study of cytomegalovirus exposure and HLA in healthy donors. Findings and caveats of the study: Available immune exposure information was restricted to CMV serostatus only. Common viral pathogens seemed to be connected with several of the most significant clusters, according to a later analysis.

The junction had 6 bases not matched to a gene; V was cut back by 9 bases and J by 1 base. Germline values: CDR1 LNHDA, CDR2 SQIVND (reference sequence). The CDR3 runs to 14 residues. The primer mix had 60 Vbeta and 13 Jbeta primers. The repertoire was sequenced with immunoSEQ multiplex PCR; TCRdb's copy has only in-frame clones and lacks some. The sample holds under 200,000 clones, around 77% seen once. With respect to this clone: As yet, its antigen is unknown.

Sequencing used PBMCs. This chain connects TRBV19 to TRBJ1-5; 7 bases fit TRBD1. The clonotype originates from a woman aged 50 to 60 in good health and CMV-seropositive. CDR3 residues: CASLNRGSNQPQHF. CDR3 coding DNA: TGTGCCAGCTTAAACAGGGGAAGCAATCAGCCCCAGCATTTT.